This TCR beta chain was captured by sequencing in a study of sequential checkpoint blockade in melanoma. Only in-frame clones appear in the TCRdb table, and some are missing; sequencing was by immunoSEQ multiplex PCR. In the table there are 25,000 to 30,000 clones, about three quarters of which are singletons. The CDR3 extends over 14 amino acids. CDR1 and CDR2 (germline): SEHNR, FQNEAQ (reference sequence). Trimming took off 1 base at V and 1 base at J, with 5 bases between the two ends. Treatment denoted: randomized to nivolumab then ipilimumab (arm A) or the reverse (arm B). The sample consisted of CD8+ T cells sorted from blood (inferred from file names), taken from a patient given nivolumab and ipilimumab in sequence. This clonotype originated in a human donor with melanoma. The chain joins TRBV7-9 to TRBJ1-5, with D unresolved. CDR3 in amino acids: CASSLDQSNQPQHF. CDR3 nucleotides: TGTGCCAGCAGCTTAGACCAGAGCAATCAGCCCCAGCATTTT.